These T cell receptor beta chains were read from a single sample in a study of control samples from healthy donors and cancer patients. Libraries were prepared by immunoSEQ multiplex PCR; TCRdb keeps only in-frame clonotypes and omits some of them. The sample holds roughly 150,000 clones; 70% to 90% are singletons and the top ten take less than 2%. The sequencing input was blood. The receptors derive from a man between 18 and 29 years old in good health. Each CDR3 is given with its conserved first and last residue. A D gene is named only where the DNA matches it firmly. Clone sizes are given selectively: once, few, many, or a class where the clone is expanded.

D gene	V gene	J gene	clone size	CDR3 protein	CDR3 DNA
TRBD2	TRBV6-4	TRBJ2-1	NA	CASSAWRGEEQFF	TGTGCCAGCAGTGCCTGGCGGGGGGAGGAGCAGTTCTTC
TRBD2	TRBV4-2	TRBJ2-7	NA	CASSQGTSERYEQYF	TGTGCCAGCAGCCAGGGGACTAGCGAGAGGTACGAGCAGTACTTC
NA	TRBV6-5	TRBJ1-5	NA	CASSFDRKNQPQHF	TGTGCCAGCAGTTTCGACAGGAAGAATCAGCCCCAGCATTTT
TRBD2	TRBV10-3	TRBJ2-7	few	CAISELGGGGPYEQYF	TGTGCCATCAGTGAGCTGGGAGGCGGGGGACCCTACGAGCAGTACTTC
NA	TRBV28	TRBJ1-5	NA	CASATPGGDYQPQHF	TGTGCCAGCGCTACACCGGGGGGGGACTATCAGCCCCAGCATTTT
NA	TRBV7-2	TRBJ1-2	NA	CASSSAGYYGYTF	TGTGCCAGCAGCTCCGCAGGTTACTATGGCTACACCTTC
TRBD2	TRBV9	TRBJ2-3	NA	CASSVLAGGSTDTQYF	TGTGCCAGCAGCGTCCTAGCGGGGGGGAGCACAGATACGCAGTATTTT
NA	TRBV5-4	TRBJ2-7	NA	CASSLVSRVHEQYF	TGTGCCAGCAGCTTGGTGAGCAGGGTCCACGAGCAGTACTTC
TRBD1	TRBV27	TRBJ2-3	NA	CASSVRQGTITDTQYF	TGTGCCAGCAGTGTACGACAGGGAACCATCACAGATACGCAGTATTTT
NA	TRBV7-8	TRBJ1-5	few	CASSWSNQPQHF	TGTGCCAGCAGCTGGAGCAATCAGCCCCAGCATTTT
NA	TRBV21-1	TRBJ1-2	NA	CASSMRTGNYGYTF	TGTGCCAGCAGCATGCGAACGGGAAACTATGGCTACACCTTC
NA	TRBV7-2	TRBJ2-7	NA	CASSSHGQFSYEQYF	TGTGCCAGCAGCTCTCATGGACAGTTTTCCTACGAGCAGTACTTC
NA	TRBV6-1	TRBJ2-7	many	CASSDSGTPPEEQYF	TGTGCCAGCAGTGATTCCGGGACGCCGCCTGAGGAGCAGTACTTC
TRBD2	TRBV7-2	TRBJ2-3	NA	CASSTESGGGTDTQYF	TGTGCCAGCAGCACCGAAAGCGGGGGGGGCACAGATACGCAGTATTTT
NA	TRBV27	TRBJ2-3	NA	CASSLFPGVDTQYF	TGTGCCAGCAGTTTATTCCCGGGAGTAGATACGCAGTATTTT
TRBD2	TRBV9	TRBJ2-5	NA	CASGASGGAGETQYF	TGTGCCAGCGGGGCTAGCGGGGGGGCCGGGGAGACCCAGTACTTC
NA	TRBV19	TRBJ2-1	NA	CASDDGSHYNEQFF	TGTGCCAGTGACGACGGAAGCCATTACAATGAGCAGTTCTTC
NA	TRBV7-2	TRBJ2-7	NA	CASSLPGWEGLNEQYF	TGTGCCAGCAGCTTACCCGGCTGGGAAGGGTTAAACGAGCAGTACTTC
NA	TRBV20-1	TRBJ1-1	NA	CSAGGNTEAFF	TGCAGTGCTGGGGGGAACACTGAAGCTTTCTTT
TRBD2	TRBV27	TRBJ2-5	NA	CASSRSSGGQETQYF	TGTGCCAGCAGCCGATCTAGCGGGGGGCAAGAGACCCAGTACTTC
NA	TRBV5-6	TRBJ2-7	NA	CASSLVRGRGYEQYF	TGTGCCAGCAGCTTGGTCCGGGGACGGGGTTACGAGCAGTACTTC
NA	TRBV4-1	TRBJ1-6	NA	CASSQVNTYSYNSPLHF	TGCGCCAGCAGCCAAGTTAACACCTACTCCTATAATTCACCCCTCCACTTT
TRBD2	TRBV27	TRBJ2-1	NA	CASSLGGVYNEQFF	TGTGCCAGCAGTTTAGGGGGGGTCTACAATGAGCAGTTCTTC